A selection of T cell receptor beta chains follows, all from one sample in a study of shared clonotypes between healthy human individuals. Profiling relied on immunoSEQ multiplex PCR, and the TCRdb table lists in-frame clones only, not all of them. There are some 1,900,000 clones in the sample; around 96% occur only once, and roughly 1% lies in the top ten. The material sequenced was naive CD8+ T cells sorted from blood. The receptors were sampled from a man between 18 and 35 years old in good health. Each CDR3 is given with its conserved first and last residue. A D gene is named only where the DNA matches it firmly. Some rows have no size entry. The others give once, few or many, or a class for an expanded clone.

d_call clone_size j_call v_call cdr3_aa cdr3_nt
- - TRBJ1-5 TRBV5-4 CASSLDGAQPQHF TGTGCCAGCAGCTTGGACGGGGCTCAGCCCCAGCATTTT
- - TRBJ1-1 TRBV29-1 CSVVGTEAFF TGCAGCGTTGTTGGCACTGAAGCTTTCTTT
TRBD1 - TRBJ1-2 TRBV19 CASSIGLGQFNYGYTF TGTGCCAGTAGTATAGGATTGGGACAGTTCAACTATGGCTACACCTTC
- - TRBJ1-6 TRBV7-9 CASSLVAGLHF TGTGCCAGCAGCTTAGTAGCAGGGCTCCACTTT
TRBD1 - TRBJ1-1 TRBV6-1 CASSGLFGQEDTEAFF TGTGCCAGCAGTGGGTTATTCGGACAGGAGGACACTGAAGCTTTCTTT
- - TRBJ2-3 TRBV15 CATSQDDTDTQYF TGTGCCACCTCTCAGGATGACACAGATACGCAGTATTTT
TRBD2 - TRBJ2-7 TRBV6-1 CASSGPPPSTSGGGYEQYF TGTGCCAGCAGTGGACCGCCTCCCTCAACTAGCGGGGGGGGCTACGAGCAGTACTTC
- - TRBJ2-1 TRBV11-3 CASSLDSSYNEQFF TGTGCCAGCAGCCTCGACTCCTCCTACAATGAGCAGTTCTTC
TRBD1 - TRBJ1-1 TRBV12-5 CASALGGPSGGEGTEAFF TGTGCTAGTGCCCTTGGGGGGCCCTCAGGGGGCGAAGGCACTGAAGCTTTCTTT
- once TRBJ2-7 TRBV4-1 CASSQETSDSYEQYF TGCGCCAGCAGCCAAGAAACCTCAGACAGCTACGAGCAGTACTTC
TRBD1 few TRBJ1-2 TRBV10-2 CASSEGAGGDGYTF TGCGCCAGCAGTGAGGGGGCAGGGGGAGATGGCTACACCTTC
TRBD1 few TRBJ1-1 TRBV9 CASSATGSWETEAFF TGTGCCAGCAGCGCGACAGGGAGTTGGGAAACTGAAGCTTTCTTT
- - TRBJ2-3 TRBV11-2 CASSRADTQYF TGTGCCAGCAGCCGGGCAGATACGCAGTATTTT
- - TRBJ2-5 TRBV29-1 CSVDTVAGTLGETQYF TGCAGCGTTGACACAGTGGCCGGGACTCTCGGCGAGACCCAGTACTTC
TRBD1 - TRBJ1-1 TRBV13 CASSLFPGGETEAFF TGTGCCAGCAGCTTATTTCCAGGGGGCGAAACTGAAGCTTTCTTT
TRBD1 - TRBJ2-3 TRBV5-4 CASSWGDRGLSDTQYF TGTGCCAGCAGCTGGGGAGACAGGGGGCTCTCAGATACGCAGTATTTT
TRBD1 - TRBJ2-7 TRBV27 CASSSYGTATYEQYF TGTGCCAGCAGTTCGTACGGGACAGCTACCTACGAGCAGTACTTC
TRBD2 - TRBJ2-5 TRBV6-5 CASSWTGGKETQYF TGTGCCAGCAGTTGGACGGGGGGGAAGGAGACCCAGTACTTC
TRBD2 - TRBJ2-1 TRBV4-2 CASSHGGLAGKDSYNEQFF TGTGCCAGCAGCCACGGGGGACTAGCGGGGAAAGACTCCTACAATGAGCAGTTCTTC
TRBD2 - TRBJ2-1 TRBV5-1 CASRPGLAGPDAYNEQFF TGCGCCAGCAGGCCGGGACTAGCGGGTCCGGACGCATACAATGAGCAGTTCTTC
TRBD1 once TRBJ2-7 TRBV2 CASSGSTTGQVYEQYF TGTGCCAGCAGTGGGTCCACGACAGGGCAAGTCTACGAGCAGTACTTC
- - TRBJ2-2 TRBV29-1 CSVETENTGELFF TGCAGCGTTGAAACAGAGAACACCGGGGAGCTGTTTTTT
TRBD1 - TRBJ2-2 TRBV6-1 CASSEMGQINTGELFF TGTGCCAGCAGTGAAATGGGACAGATCAACACCGGGGAGCTGTTTTTT
- once TRBJ2-5 TRBV5-4 CASSLSRGLGQETQYF TGTGCCAGCAGCTTGTCTCGGGGTTTGGGCCAAGAGACCCAGTACTTC
- - TRBJ1-5 TRBV2 CASSAGQKHF TGTGCCAGCAGTGCCGGACAGAAGCATTTT
- once TRBJ2-5 TRBV30 CAWVGTSEWEETQYF TGTGCCTGGGTGGGGACCTCCGAATGGGAAGAGACCCAGTACTTC
- - TRBJ2-1 TRBV11-3 CASSLGTANEQFF TGTGCCAGCAGCCTCGGGACCGCCAATGAGCAGTTCTTC
- - TRBJ2-7 TRBV15 CATGQGAYEQYF TGTGCCACCGGGCAGGGTGCTTACGAGCAGTACTTC
- - TRBJ2-7 TRBV5-6 CASSLGSAYEQYF TGTGCCAGCAGCTTGGGAAGCGCATACGAGCAGTACTTC
TRBD2 - TRBJ2-7 TRBV6-6 CASSYTRLAESYEQYF TGTGCCAGCAGTTATACCCGACTAGCGGAGTCCTACGAGCAGTACTTC